The clone carrying this TCR beta chain has a handful of counts. The antigen remains unidentified. TCRdb analysed the RT-PCR reads with MiXCR anew, one entry per CDR3 protein. Of more than 600,000 distinct CDR3 sequences in the sample, approximately 17% were seen once. Deletions cut 4 bases from V and 3 bases from J, with 10 bases between. Germline V gene data show CDR1 as MNHEY and CDR2 as SMNVEV (reference sequence). The CDR3 contains 13 residues. This sample was taken from a study of response to subunit inactivated influenza vaccine. Notes on the study in general: Few additional T cells are recruited per seasonal influenza vaccination, authors suggested.

The chain uses TRBV27 and TRBJ2-7; D is unclear. This clonotype originated in a man aged 50-59 years who received an inactivated influenza vaccine. The sequences come from PBMCs from blood, collected around 5 days after vaccination. The CDR3 sequence: CASSYNPIYEQYF. In DNA, the CDR3 is TGTGCCAGCAGTTATAACCCGATCTACGAGCAGTACTTC.